The 14 T cell receptor beta chains presented below share a single source sample, sequenced in a study of shared clonotypes between healthy human individuals. Only in-frame clones appear in the TCRdb table, and some are missing; sequencing was by immunoSEQ multiplex PCR. This sample carries 850,000 to 1,100,000 clones, approximately 77% of them seen once, and the ten largest clones take approximately 0.95%. The sample comprised memory CD4+ T cells from PBMCs. Subset indicated: CD45RA-negative fraction. These receptor sequences come from a man in his late teens or twenties in good health. Some clones in this sample may be carry-over from other donors' samples.

The gene calls are TRBV19 and TRBJ1-1, with D perhaps TRBD1 (5 bases). Germline-derived CDR1 and CDR2 are LNHDA and SQIVND (reference sequence). Trimming removed 5 bases from V and 1 base from J, with 11 bases in between. CDR3 length: 14 amino acids. CDR3 protein: CASSSTGTNTEAFF. As DNA, the CDR3 is TGTGCCAGTAGTTCCACAGGTACGAACACTGAAGCTTTCTTT.

The chain carries TRBV13 and TRBJ2-1; 16 bases are shared with TRBD2. The trim removed 5 bases at V and 0 bases at J, leaving 7 bases unmatched. CDR1 and CDR2 from the germline V gene are PRHDT and FYEKMQ (reference sequence). This CDR3 is built from 19 residues. CDR3 amino acids: CASSPKGLAGGSSYNEQFF. Here the CDR3 DNA reads TGTGCCAGCAGCCCCAAGGGACTAGCGGGAGGGAGCTCCTACAATGAGCAGTTCTTC. Complete variable domain (other parts from reference TRBV13 and TRBJ2-1): AAGVIQSPRHLIKEKRETATLKCYPIPRHDTVYWYQQGPGQDPQFLISFYEKMQSDKGSIPDRFSAQQFSDYHSELNMSSLELGDSALYFCASSPKGLAGGSSYNEQFFGPGTRLTVL.

V usage is TRBV7-2 and J usage is TRBJ1-2, with 8 bases matching TRBD1. Losses at the gene ends were 1 base for V and 7 bases for J; bases not matched to a gene: 8. The length of the CDR3 is 15 residues. Germline lookup yields CDR1 SGHTA and CDR2 FQGNSA. This CDR3 reads CASSLGTGIGFGYTF. In DNA, the CDR3 is TGTGCCAGCAGCTTAGGGACAGGGATTGGATTTGGCTACACCTTC.

This chain uses TRBV29-1 with TRBJ2-7; 7 bases are shared with TRBD1. CDR3 length: 12 amino acids. The germline V gene has CDR1 SQVTM and CDR2 ANQGSEA. J was trimmed by 5 bases and V by 4 bases; bases with no gene match: 5. CDR3 loop: CSVGQGLNEQYF. CDR3 nucleotides: TGCAGCGTTGGACAGGGCCTCAACGAGCAGTACTTC.

This clone showed up just a few times. The chain links TRBV7-2 to TRBJ1-2; the match to TRBD1 covers 9 bases. Germline V CDR1 and CDR2: SGHTA, FQGNSA. Trimming at V came to 5 bases and at J to 9 bases, leaving 7 bases not matched to a gene. The CDR3 is 13 residues long. For the CDR3, the DNA is TGTGCCAGCAGCCGTACAGGGGGCAGAAGCTACACCTTC. It encodes CASSRTGGRSYTF.

The chain recombines TRBV2 with TRBJ2-7, with D perhaps TRBD1 (6 bases). The ends were cut back, 8 bases at V and 5 bases at J, with 16 bases in the middle. CDR3 size: 13 residues. Germline V gene data show CDR1 as SNHLY and CDR2 as FYNNEI. The CDR3 loop reads CASGRQERNEQYF. CDR3 DNA: TGTGCCAGCGGTCGACAGGAGAGGAACGAGCAGTACTTC.

The rearrangement uses TRBV28 and TRBJ2-2; D not resolved. Germline loops: CDR1 MDHEN, CDR2 SYDVKM. Deletions cut 8 bases from V and 4 bases from J, with 11 bases between. The CDR3 loop spans 13 amino acids. As DNA, the CDR3 is TGTGCCAGCGGCCTCAGTCCCACCGGGGAGCTGTTTTTT. Translated: CASGLSPTGELFF.

This sequence joins TRBV6-1 and TRBJ2-7; TRBD1 is a possible D gene (5 bases). The CDR3 sequence is 13 residues long. V was shortened by 4 bases and J by 1 base, with 8 bases between the two germline ends. The germline gives CDR1 MNHNS, CDR2 SASEGT. The CDR3 is CASSAQGSYEQYF. DNA for the CDR3: TGTGCCAGCAGTGCGCAGGGATCCTACGAGCAGTACTTC.

This chain uses TRBV30 with TRBJ2-2; tentative D call: TRBD1 (6 bases). V was clipped by 0 bases and J by 4 bases, with 6 bases between them. This CDR3 has 13 residues. The germline gives CDR1 GTSNPN, CDR2 SVGIG (reference sequence). The CDR3 here is CAWSVQGTGELFF. CDR3 bases: TGTGCCTGGAGTGTACAGGGCACCGGGGAGCTGTTTTTT.

The rearrangement uses TRBV7-9 and TRBJ2-5; 8 nucleotides align to TRBD2. Germline CDR1 reads SEHNR; CDR2 reads FQNEAQ (reference sequence). The CDR3 totals 12 residues. V dropped 4 bases and J dropped 10; count of bases not matched to a gene: 5. CDR3 loop: CASSYTREGQYF. CDR3 nucleotide sequence: TGTGCCAGCAGCTACACCCGGGAGGGCCAGTACTTC.

This clone was observed a few times. This chain connects TRBV28 to TRBJ1-1, with D unresolved. CDR1 and CDR2 (germline): MDHEN, SYDVKM. Trimming cost V 3 bases and J 6 bases, with 8 bases left between them. CDR3 length: 12 residues. The CDR3 loop reads CASSFLYSEAFF. The DNA of the CDR3 is TGTGCCAGCAGTTTCCTGTACTCTGAAGCTTTCTTT.

The chain joins TRBV28 to TRBJ2-5; TRBD1 matches at 8 bases. The CDR3 is 19 residues long. Germline assignment: CDR1 MDHEN and CDR2 SYDVKM. V shed 4 bases and J 3 bases; nucleotides not matched to a gene: 19. The CDR3 protein is CASSSLSAGRQGAEETQYF. CDR3 in DNA: TGTGCCAGCAGTTCTCTTTCGGCGGGTAGGCAGGGGGCGGAAGAGACCCAGTACTTC.

V and J are TRBV19 and TRBJ1-2; D remains ambiguous. From germline, CDR1 is LNHDA and CDR2 SQIVND (reference sequence). The CDR3 contains 14 residues. Trimming pared 5 bases from V and 5 bases from J, leaving 15 bases between. This CDR3 reads CASSVRGGTYGYTF. CDR3 bases: TGTGCCAGTAGTGTACGCGGCGGTACTTATGGCTACACCTTC.

Concerning this clone itself: The sample contains more than one DNA sequence encoding this CDR3. The chain has TRBV18 and TRBJ1-5; D unclear. The CDR3 loop spans 14 amino acids. V was trimmed by 0 bases and J by 1 base, leaving 4 bases between them. Germline assignment: CDR1 KGHSH and CDR2 LQKENI. This chain's CDR3 is CASSPPTSNQPQHF. The CDR3 nucleotides are TGTGCCAGCTCACCACCCACCAGCAATCAGCCCCAGCATTTT.